This is a list of T cell receptor beta chains from one sample in a study of blood T cell repertoires in COVID-19. The method was immunoSEQ multiplex PCR; TCRdb's version includes in-frame clones alone and lacks a portion of them. The sample gives 140,000 to 150,000 clones, around 80% of which show up once; approximately 13% is in the top ten. Sequencing input: peripheral blood. All receptors come from a man aged 55 to 69 with active or convalescent COVID-19. The CDR3 runs from the conserved cysteine through the conserved F or W. D genes are given only for firm matches. Size tells how often a clone was seen (once, few, many) or the class of an expanded clone, and some rows leave it out.

TRBJ2-1 | TRBD1 | few | TRBV29-1 | TGCAGCGTTACGACAGGGTACAATGAGCAGTTCTTC | CSVTTGYNEQFF
TRBJ1-2 | NA | once | TRBV16 | TGTGCCAGCAGCCAGAGGGCCAGCTCGTTAGACACCTTC | CASSQRASSLDTF
TRBJ1-3 | TRBD1 | NA | TRBV4-2 | TGTGCCAGCAGCCAAGAGGGACAGGGTACGGATTATTCTGGAAACACCATATATTTT | CASSQEGQGTDYSGNTIYF
TRBJ2-1 | NA | NA | TRBV20-1 | TGCAGTGCTTTGCCGATCGGTGAGCAGTTCTTC | CSALPIGEQFF
TRBJ1-5 | NA | NA | TRBV7-2 | TGTGCCAGCAGCTCCCAGGGAAGCAATCAGCCCCAGCATTTT | CASSSQGSNQPQHF
TRBJ1-5 | NA | few | TRBV6-6 | TGTGCCAGCAGTTATGACGGGAATCAGCCCCAGCATTTT | CASSYDGNQPQHF
TRBJ1-1 | NA | few | TRBV19 | TGTGCCACGACCGAAATGGCGGGGGTAAATATTTTGGTATCCCCGGCTTTCTTT | CATTEMAGVNILVSPAFF
TRBJ2-2 | NA | NA | TRBV19 | TGTGCCAGTAGTAACGGCGGCAGCGGAGCGAACACCGGGGAGCTGTTTTTT | CASSNGGSGANTGELFF
TRBJ1-2 | TRBD1 | NA | TRBV4-3 | TGCGCCAGCAGCCAAGATTCGGCAGGGGGCGGTCCTGGTGGCTACACCTTC | CASSQDSAGGGPGGYTF
TRBJ1-2 | NA | NA | TRBV5-1 | TGCGCCAGCAGCTTCCGGGGTGATAGTGGCTACACCTTC | CASSFRGDSGYTF
TRBJ2-2 | NA | NA | TRBV5-5 | TGTGCCAGCAGCCACGAGGGTCCCGGGGAGCTGTTTTTT | CASSHEGPGELFF
TRBJ2-1 | TRBD1 | NA | TRBV6-2/TRBV6-3 | TGTGCCAGCAGTTACCCCGACAGGGTGGCCTACAATGAGCAGTTCTTC | CASSYPDRVAYNEQFF
TRBJ2-2 | NA | once | TRBV29-1 | TGCAGCGTTGGACTGGGAGGTGGGGTTACCGGGGAGCTGTTTTTT | CSVGLGGGVTGELFF
TRBJ2-7 | TRBD2 | NA | TRBV28 | TGTGCCAGCAGTTTACTAGCGGGAGAGAACGAGCAGTACTTC | CASSLLAGENEQYF
TRBJ1-4 | NA | few | TRBV5-5 | TGTGCCAGCAGCTCCGACAGAGCTAATGAAAAACTGTTTTTT | CASSSDRANEKLFF
TRBJ1-2 | TRBD1 | NA | TRBV9 | TGTGCCAGCAGCTCAGGGGGCAGCTATGGCTACACCTTC | CASSSGGSYGYTF